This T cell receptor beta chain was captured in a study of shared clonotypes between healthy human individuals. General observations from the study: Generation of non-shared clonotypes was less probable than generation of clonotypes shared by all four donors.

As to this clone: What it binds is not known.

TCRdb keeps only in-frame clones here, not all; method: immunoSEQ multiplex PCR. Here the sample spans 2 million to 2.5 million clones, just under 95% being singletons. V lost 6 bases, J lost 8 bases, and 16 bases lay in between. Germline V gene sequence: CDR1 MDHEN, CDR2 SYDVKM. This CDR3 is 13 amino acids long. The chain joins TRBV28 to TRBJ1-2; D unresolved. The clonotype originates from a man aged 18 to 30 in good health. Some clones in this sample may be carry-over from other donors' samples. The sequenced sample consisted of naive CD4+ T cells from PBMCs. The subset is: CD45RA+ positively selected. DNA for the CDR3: TGTGCCAGCAGACCCGGGCCACCAAACGGCTACACCTTC. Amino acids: CASRPGPPNGYTF.